This TCR beta chain came from a study of patients and donors after allogeneic stem cell transplantation. Between the trimmed V and J ends, which lost 3 bases and 4 bases, there was a span of 9 bases. The germline V gene has CDR1 MDHEN and CDR2 SYDVKM. The CDR3 is 14 residues long. In this sample, this clonotype turned up many times. TCRdb reprocessed the RT-PCR reads with MiXCR, giving one entry per CDR3 protein. The table shows 15,000 to 25,000 distinct CDR3 sequences, with roughly 4.5% occurring only once. This sequence was found in a human donor who was either an allogeneic HSCT recipient or a stem cell or donor lymphocyte infusion donor (not recorded which). It is not recorded whose cells these are; they may come from a transplant donor. This rearrangement joins TRBV28 to TRBJ2-2; a possible D gene is TRBD1 (5 bases). Sequenced sample: blood, either unsorted or a sorted T cell fraction (not recorded which). CDR3 in DNA: TGTGCCAGCAGTTTGGCAGGGATCACCGGGGAGCTGTTTTTT. Residues: CASSLAGITGELFF. Filled out from reference TRBV28 and TRBJ2-2, the complete variable domain reads DVKVTQSSRYLVKRTGEKVFLECVQDMDHENMFWYRQDPGLGLRLIYFSYDVKMKEKGDIPEGYSVSREKKERFSLILESASTNQTSMYLCASSLAGITGELFFGEGSRLTVL.